A single sample is the source of the 13 T cell receptor beta chains below, sequenced in a study of neurological immune-mediated disorders. Using its own MiXCR run on the 5' RACE reads, TCRdb lists one record per CDR3 protein. The sample has tens of thousands of distinct CDR3 sequences, over 12% seen once; the top ten hold roughly a quarter. The source material was PBMCs. The receptors originated from a woman aged 50 to 65 with HTLV-1-associated myelopathy (HAM/TSP).

This clonotype showed up many times. This chain connects TRBV2 to TRBJ1-1; TRBD1 matches at 12 bases. Germline lookup yields CDR1 SNHLY and CDR2 FYNNEI. The V gene end was trimmed by 6 bases and the J gene end by 7 bases; junction bases not matched to a gene: 9. The CDR3 is 15 amino acids. The CDR3 sequence: CASSPGTGGRGEAFF. The CDR3 DNA reads as TGTGCCAGCAGCCCCGGGACAGGGGGCCGGGGTGAAGCTTTCTTT.

The V gene is TRBV20-1, the J gene TRBJ2-7; 9 bases agree with TRBD1. V lost 0 bases, J lost 6 bases, and 9 bases stayed unmatched. Germline V gene sequence: CDR1 DFQATT, CDR2 SNEGSKA (reference sequence). This CDR3 contains 15 residues. The CDR3 spells CSARDTRTGAGEQYF. The CDR3 DNA is TGCAGTGCTAGAGATACCAGGACAGGGGCAGGCGAGCAGTACTTC.

The table lists this clonotype with many counts. This chain joins TRBV28 and TRBJ1-6; no definite D call. This CDR3 has 14 amino acids. Per germline, CDR1 MDHEN and CDR2 SYDVKM. V lost 7 bases and J lost 7, with 14 bases in between. The CDR3: CASTARMRNSPLHF. The DNA of the CDR3 is TGTGCCAGCACCGCACGTATGCGGAATTCACCCCTCCACTTT.

This clonotype has ten or more counts. The chain links TRBV6-1 to TRBJ2-5, with D possibly being TRBD1 or TRBD2 (5 bases each). This CDR3 has 16 amino acids. CDR1 and CDR2 from the germline V gene are MNHNS and SASEGT. Trimming stripped 2 bases from V and 5 bases from J, with 18 bases between. The CDR3 coding sequence is TGTGCCAGCAGTGAACCGGGACGGAGCGACGGGGAGACCCAGTACTTC. It translates to CASSEPGRSDGETQYF.

This clonotype was observed a few times. The chain joins TRBV9 to TRBJ1-1; D is unclear. V lost 0 bases and J 7 bases, leaving 10 bases between the germline ends. From germline, CDR1 is SGDLS and CDR2 YYNGEE. The CDR3 contains 13 residues. The CDR3 region has the DNA TGTGCCAGCAGCGTAGTTCCCCGGGGTGAAGCTTTCTTT. Residues: CASSVVPRGEAFF. Full variable domain (outside the CDR3, taken from reference TRBV9 and TRBJ1-1): DSGVTQTPKHLITATGQRVTLRCSPRSGDLSVYWYQQSLDQGLQFLIQYYNGEERAKGNILERFSAQQFPDLHSELNLSSLELGDSALYFCASSVVPRGEAFFGQGTRLTVV.

The gene calls are TRBV4-3 and TRBJ2-1, with 8 bases aligning to TRBD1. CDR1 and CDR2 (germline): LGHNA, YSLEER. Trimming took 5 bases from V and 4 from J; bases not matched to a gene: 4. The CDR3 runs to 14 residues. CDR3 amino acids: CASSETGAYNEQFF. CDR3 coding DNA: TGCGCCAGCAGCGAGACAGGGGCGTACAATGAGCAGTTCTTC.

This clonotype was seen at least ten times. The chain is built from TRBV27 and TRBJ2-3; no reliable D call. The CDR3 sequence is 14 residues long. Germline assignment: CDR1 MNHEY and CDR2 SMNVEV (reference sequence). V shed 6 bases and J shed 3 bases, with 13 bases lying between them. The CDR3 spells CASSLDVGTDTQYF. The CDR3 coding sequence is TGTGCCAGCAGCTTGGACGTAGGAACAGATACGCAGTATTTT.

There are many counts of this clonotype. J is TRBJ2-4 and V is TRBV3-1, with TRBD1 identical over 7 bases. The CDR3 contains 12 residues. Germline trimming cut 8 bases from V and 8 bases from J; bases unmatched to any gene: 6. The germline V gene encodes CDR1 LGHDT and CDR2 YNNKEL (reference sequence). CDR3 sequence (DNA): TGTGCCAGCGCCCGACAGGGACACATTCAGTACTTC. As protein: CASARQGHIQYF.

This clonotype was seen ten or more times. The chain links TRBV28 to TRBJ2-4; 7 bases map to TRBD1. The CDR3 runs 12 residues. CDR1 MDHEN and CDR2 SYDVKM come from the germline V gene. V lost 11 bases, J lost 5 bases, and 6 bases stayed unmatched. The CDR3 here is CACRDSQNIQYF. DNA for the CDR3: TGTGCCTGCCGGGACAGCCAAAACATTCAGTACTTC.

This clonotype was picked up many times. The rearrangement joins TRBV10-3 to TRBJ2-6, with TRBD1 matching 7 bases. This CDR3 contains 15 residues. Germline CDR1 ENHRY, CDR2 SYGVKD. Germline trimming cut 10 bases from V and 1 base from J; bases unmatched to any gene: 7. CDR3 amino acids: CATWTGESGANVLTF. CDR3 nucleotides: TGTGCCACCTGGACAGGAGAATCTGGGGCCAACGTCCTGACTTTC.

There are many counts of this clonotype. The chain links TRBV29-1 to TRBJ1-1; D not certain. Germline values: CDR1 SQVTM, CDR2 ANQGSEA. This CDR3 contains 13 residues. The V and J ends lost 7 bases and 3 bases respectively, with 15 bases between them. This chain's CDR3 is CSGISGQYTEAFF. CDR3 DNA sequence: TGCAGCGGAATTTCCGGCCAATACACTGAAGCTTTCTTT.

The chain combines TRBV5-5 with TRBJ1-1; 8 bases match TRBD1. V was pared by 2 bases and J by 5 bases, with 5 bases of the junction left unmatched. The CDR3 contains 14 residues. Looked up from germline, CDR1 is SGHKS and CDR2 is YYEKEE (reference sequence). CDR3 coding DNA: TGTGCCAGCAGCTTAAACAGGGGGAATACTGAAGCTTTCTTT. It encodes CASSLNRGNTEAFF.

This clonotype has at least ten counts. The chain joins TRBV21-1 to TRBJ2-3; the table calls TRBD2, which could not be checked here. TRBV21-1 is a documented pseudogene. This CDR3 contains 17 residues. Here the CDR3 reads CASSMTGTSASTDTQYF. In DNA form, the CDR3 reads TGTGCCAGCAGCATGACCGGGACTAGCGCAAGCACAGATACGCAGTATTTT.